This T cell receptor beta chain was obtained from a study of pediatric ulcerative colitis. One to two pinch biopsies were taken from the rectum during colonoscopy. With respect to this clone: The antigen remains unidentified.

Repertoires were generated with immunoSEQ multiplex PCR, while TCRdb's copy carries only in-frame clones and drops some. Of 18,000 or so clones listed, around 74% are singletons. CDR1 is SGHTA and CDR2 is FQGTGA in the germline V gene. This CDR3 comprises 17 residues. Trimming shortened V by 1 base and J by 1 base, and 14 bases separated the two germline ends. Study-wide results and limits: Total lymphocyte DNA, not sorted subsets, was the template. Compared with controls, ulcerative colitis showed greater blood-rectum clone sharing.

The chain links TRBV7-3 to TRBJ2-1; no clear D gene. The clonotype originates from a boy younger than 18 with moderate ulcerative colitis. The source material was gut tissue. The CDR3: CASSLRAPLQSYNEQFF. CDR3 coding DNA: TGTGCCAGCAGCTTAAGGGCCCCCCTACAGTCCTACAATGAGCAGTTCTTC.